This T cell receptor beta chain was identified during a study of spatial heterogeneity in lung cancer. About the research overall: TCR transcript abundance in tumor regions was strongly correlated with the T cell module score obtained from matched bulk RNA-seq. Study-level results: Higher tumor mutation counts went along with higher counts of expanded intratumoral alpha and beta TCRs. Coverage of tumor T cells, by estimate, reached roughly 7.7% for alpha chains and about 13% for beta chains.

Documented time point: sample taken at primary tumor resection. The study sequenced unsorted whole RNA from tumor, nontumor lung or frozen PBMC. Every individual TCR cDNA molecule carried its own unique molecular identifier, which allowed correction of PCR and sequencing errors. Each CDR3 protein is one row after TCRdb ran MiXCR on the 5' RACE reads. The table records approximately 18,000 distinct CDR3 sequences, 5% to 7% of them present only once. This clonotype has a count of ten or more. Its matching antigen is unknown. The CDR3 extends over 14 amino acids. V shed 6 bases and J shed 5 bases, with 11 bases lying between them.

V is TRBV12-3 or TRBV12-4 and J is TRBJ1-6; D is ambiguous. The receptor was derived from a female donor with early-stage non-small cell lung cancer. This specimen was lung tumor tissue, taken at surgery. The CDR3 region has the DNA TGTGCCAGCAGCGCCGGCACAGATAATTCACCCCTCCACTTT. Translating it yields CASSAGTDNSPLHF.